This TCR beta chain was observed in a study of blood T cell repertoires in COVID-19. Whole-study context: Sample material is recorded as cDNA or gDNA derived from T cells, B-cell-depleted T cells, or PBMCs.

The germline V gene encodes CDR1 SGHAT and CDR2 FQNNGV. The CDR3 length is 15 residues. With 4 bases removed from V and 0 bases from J, the gap between germline ends came to 10 bases. Sequencing was performed with immunoSEQ multiplex PCR; in TCRdb, only in-frame clones are kept and a portion is missing. Altogether fewer than 350,000 clones are present, 86% being singletons, with the ten largest covering approximately 12%. Source material: peripheral blood. The V gene is TRBV11-2, the J gene TRBJ2-1; D call uncertain. The receptor was isolated from a woman in her thirties with COVID-19, enrolled during active disease. CDR3 DNA: TGTGCCAGCAGCTACTGGAGCACCTCCTACAATGAGCAGTTCTTC. It translates to CASSYWSTSYNEQFF.